This TCR beta chain was recorded in a study of blood T cell repertoires in COVID-19 (dated by TCRdb to about 2020). For the wider study: Samples from collaborators originated in the United States, Italy and Spain and spanned both the acute and convalescent phases of COVID-19. The material from the prospective study consisted of cDNA or gDNA derived from T cells, B-cell-depleted T cells, or PBMCs. Deeply sampled blood TCRbeta repertoires from subjects exposed to, actively infected with, or recovered from COVID-19 were included in the dataset. A freely available public database, intended as a resource for researchers studying the immune response to SARS-CoV-2, is where the repertoires were released. Samples came from the ongoing ImmuneRACE study (first 160 participants) plus 1,254 subjects from 6 global collaborators. The sample metadata nearly always contained a de-identified subject ID, COVID-19 status, age in years and sex. Where available, HLA class I and class II types were taken from metadata supplied by the sample provider and were not determined by assay-based typing. What the authors observed across the whole study: The amount of clinical and demographic metadata varied by source and participant and was provided uncurated.

Relative to germline, V is missing 2 bases and J is missing 8 bases, with 7 bases of the junction outside any gene match. The CDR3 numbers 16 residues from cysteine through phenylalanine. Only the CDR3 portion is preserved as DNA: 48 bases, with reading frame beginning at the first base. The germline V gene (reference sequence) specifies LNHDA as CDR1 and SQIVND as CDR2. TCRbeta CDR3 regions were amplified from genomic DNA using the immunoSEQ Assay, a bias-controlled multiplex PCR. Processing in the source paper ran as follows. The number of nucleated cells in each sample was estimated by amplification of reference gene primers within the assay. To quantify the absolute abundance of each unique TCRbeta CDR3 rearrangement, sequence reads were collapsed and filtered. Productive Simpson clonality was computed per sample as the square root of Simpson's diversity index over productive rearrangements. The source is immuneACCESS, and TCRdb retained only in-frame sequences with V and J called. Part of the clones is not carried over; for the studies checked, unresolved V genes explain less than half of this, and the remainder is unexplained. V and J calls and clone size follow that table, whereas D and trimming were derived from the DNA. The sample records about 150,000 clones, roughly 84% of which are singletons. The ten biggest clones cover approximately 14% of the sample.

Of note for this clone: Its antigen remains unidentified. Base quality data are lacking; no much larger clone is found one base away.

Collaborating institutions collected whole blood in K2EDTA tubes following their own protocols. Collaborator samples were shipped for TCRbeta analysis as frozen whole blood, isolated PBMCs, or DNA extracted from either sample type. Recombination joined TRBV19 with TRBJ2-1; 12 of the junction bases match TRBD2. Sequenced sample: peripheral blood. The TCR sequence derives from a man aged 18 to 30 with active or convalescent COVID-19. CDR3 loop: CASSILTSGRGDEQFF. The bases are TGTGCCAGTAGTATATTGACTAGCGGGAGAGGCGATGAGCAGTTCTTC.